These 12 T cell receptor beta chains came from one sample sequenced in a study of blood T cell repertoires in COVID-19. Sequenced by immunoSEQ multiplex PCR; TCRdb stores in-frame clones only, minus some. The sample has approximately 65,000 clones, more than 60% seen once. Specimen: peripheral blood. The receptors derive from a human donor in a cohort sampled during active COVID-19.

This clone was seen just once. This rearrangement joins TRBV15 to TRBJ1-1; 9 nucleotides match TRBD1. This CDR3 region has 15 residues. The ends lost 3 bases at V and 0 bases at J; junction bases unmatched: 2. Per germline, CDR1 LNHNV and CDR2 YYDKDF (reference sequence). The CDR3 DNA sequence: TGTGCCACCAGCAGGGGGACAGGGTTGAACACTGAAGCTTTCTTT. Its protein is CATSRGTGLNTEAFF.

This chain joins TRBV29-1 and TRBJ1-4; 7 bases are shared with TRBD1. Looked up from germline, CDR1 is SQVTM and CDR2 is ANQGSEA. V shed 6 bases and J 8 bases; nucleotides not matched to a gene: 9. CDR3 length equals 13 residues. In DNA form, the CDR3 reads TGCAGCGTCGCGACAGGGTCTACCGAAAAACTGTTTTTT. This sequence encodes CSVATGSTEKLFF.

The chain uses TRBV7-2 and TRBJ1-1; D is ambiguous. The V gene's germline CDR1 is SGHTA and CDR2 FQGNSA. Trimming pared 0 bases from V and 1 base from J, leaving 15 bases between. The CDR3 has 17 residues. This CDR3 is CASSLATAWAGNTEAFF. CDR3 DNA sequence: TGTGCCAGCAGCTTAGCCACAGCATGGGCAGGGAACACTGAAGCTTTCTTT.

The chain has TRBV28 and TRBJ1-1; D is perhaps TRBD1 (6 bases). The germline CDR1 and CDR2 sequences are MDHEN and SYDVKM. Trimming took off 6 bases at V and 1 base at J, with 12 bases between the two ends. CDR3 size: 14 residues. The CDR3 DNA reads TGTGCCAGCAGGAGGGACATGACGAACACTGAAGCTTTCTTT. Protein product: CASRRDMTNTEAFF.

The rearrangement uses TRBV11-2 and TRBJ2-5; D is uncertain. Between the trimmed V and J ends, which lost 3 bases and 5 bases, there was a span of 4 bases. Germline CDR1 SGHAT, CDR2 FQNNGV. There are 11 residues in the CDR3. DNA of the CDR3: TGTGCCAGCAGCTTTGAGGAGACCCAGTACTTC. It is translated as CASSFEETQYF.

The DNA of the CDR3 is TGCGCCAGCAGCTGGCAGGGCGCCTCTAATTCACCCCTCCACTTT. Its protein is CASSWQGASNSPLHF. The rearrangement uses TRBV5-1 and TRBJ1-6, with a possible D match to TRBD1 (5 bases). The CDR3 consists of 15 residues. Germline assignment: CDR1 SGHRS and CDR2 YFSETQ. V lost 3 bases and J 6 bases, leaving 13 bases between the germline ends.

This clone was seen a few times. The rearrangement links TRBV19 to TRBJ2-3, with a tentative D call TRBD1 (5 bases). Germline-derived CDR1 and CDR2 are LNHDA and SQIVND (reference sequence). CDR3 length: 12 residues. Trimming left V 7 bases short and J 8 bases short, with 13 bases between. The CDR3 region has the DNA TGTGCCAGTACAACAGGAGAGAGTACGCAGTATTTT. Protein: CASTTGESTQYF.

The genes are TRBV28 and TRBJ2-7; the D gene is possibly TRBD1 (6 bases). V was shortened by 1 base and J by 0 bases, with 10 bases between the two germline ends. Germline V lookup: CDR1 MDHEN, CDR2 SYDVKM. The CDR3 sequence is 15 residues long. CDR3 sequence (DNA): TGTGCCAGCAGTTTATCCCTGACAGGCTCCTACGAGCAGTACTTC. Amino acid sequence: CASSLSLTGSYEQYF.

This chain links TRBV5-1 with TRBJ1-6, with no clear D. CDR1 and CDR2 from the germline V gene are SGHRS and YFSETQ. The CDR3 length is 12 residues. V was trimmed by 3 bases and J by 7 bases, leaving 5 bases between them. CDR3 nucleotide sequence: TGCGCCAGCAGCTATCAGAATTCACCCCTCCACTTT. Protein product: CASSYQNSPLHF.

In this sample, this clone turned up a few times. V usage is TRBV5-4 and J usage is TRBJ1-1, with TRBD1 matching over 8 bases. V lost 4 bases to trimming and J lost 1 base; unmatched junction nucleotides: 6. Germline V gives CDR1 SGHNT, CDR2 YYREEE (reference sequence). This CDR3 comprises 15 residues. This CDR3 is CASSLDRGTNTEAFF. In nucleotides, the CDR3 is TGTGCCAGCAGCCTCGACAGGGGAACGAACACTGAAGCTTTCTTT.

The genes are TRBV28 and TRBJ1-2; 8 bases line up with TRBD1. In germline, CDR1 is MDHEN, CDR2 SYDVKM. This CDR3 is 17 amino acids long. Germline trimming cut 2 bases from V and 7 bases from J; bases unmatched to any gene: 15. The CDR3 is CASSLPGTGSSLGGYTF. CDR3 sequence (DNA): TGTGCCAGCAGTTTACCCGGGACAGGATCATCCTTGGGTGGCTACACCTTC.

This clone has a handful of counts. The chain joins TRBV6-6 to TRBJ1-2; possible D gene TRBD1, 5 bases. The CDR3 extends over 11 amino acids. The germline V gene encodes CDR1 MNHNY and CDR2 SVGAGI (reference sequence). The CDR3 region has the DNA TGTGCAAGCGGAGGGGCAAATGGCTACACCTTC. Translating it yields CASGGANGYTF.